This passage covers 4 T cell receptor beta chains from one sample sequenced in a study of shared T cell receptors in the human thymus (TCRdb year 2021). Libraries came from the immunoSEQ multiplex PCR assay. In TCRdb, the immuneACCESS table is reduced to in-frame sequences with V and J assigned. These tables do not hold every clone; where another copy was compared, an unresolved V gene accounts for under half, and the others remain unexplained. For this sample there are 600,000 to 900,000 clones; approximately 83% appear just once. The top ten clones comprise over 0.008% of the sample. This sample also belongs to another study, concerning human thymus T cells.

The source material was thymocytes. All receptors derive from a girl in the first two years of life with a congenital heart defect. Donor details come from another sample of the same person, matched by shared clones.

This chain uses TRBV7-7 with TRBJ2-6; TRBD1 is a possible D gene (6 bases). The CDR3 loop spans 14 amino acids. Germline CDR1 reads SSHAT; CDR2 reads FNYEAQ (reference sequence). The CDR3 nucleotides are TGTGCTATCAGGGGACCGCCTGGGGCCAACGTCCTGACTTTC. Protein: CAIRGPPGANVLTF.

CDR3 sequence (DNA): TGTGCCAGCAGCCTTCAACACCTACAGGGGTCCGAGCAGTACTTC. Its translation is CASSLQHLQGSEQYF. The chain is built from TRBV14 and TRBJ2-7; 7 bases line up with TRBD1. V gave up 4 bases and J gave up 6 bases; unmatched junction bases: 12. The germline V gene encodes CDR1 SGHDN and CDR2 FVKESK. The CDR3 has 15 amino acids.

V and J are TRBV15 and TRBJ1-5, with 10 bases fitting TRBD1. The germline V gene encodes CDR1 LNHNV and CDR2 YYDKDF (reference sequence). The CDR3 covers 17 residues. The V segment lost 3 bases and the J segment 5 bases; nucleotides outside the gene matches: 10. The CDR3 loop is CATSRIPGTGVHQPQHF. Here the CDR3 DNA reads TGTGCCACCAGCAGGATACCCGGGACAGGGGTACATCAGCCCCAGCATTTT. Together with reference TRBV15 and TRBJ1-5, the CDR3 gives the full variable domain: DAMVIQNPRYQVTQFGKPVTLSCSQTLNHNVMYWYQQKSSQAPKLLFHYYDKDFNNEADTPDNFQSRRPNTSFCFLDIRSPGLGDTAMYLCATSRIPGTGVHQPQHFGDGTRLSIL.

J is TRBJ1-2 and V is TRBV19; 7 bases are shared with TRBD1. This CDR3 region has 14 residues. Germline V gene data show CDR1 as LNHDA and CDR2 as SQIVND (reference sequence). The trim removed 7 bases at V and 2 bases at J, leaving 7 bases unmatched. The CDR3 DNA reads as TGTGCCAGTAAGGGGGACAGCCCAAACTATGGCTACACCTTC. Translating gives CASKGDSPNYGYTF.